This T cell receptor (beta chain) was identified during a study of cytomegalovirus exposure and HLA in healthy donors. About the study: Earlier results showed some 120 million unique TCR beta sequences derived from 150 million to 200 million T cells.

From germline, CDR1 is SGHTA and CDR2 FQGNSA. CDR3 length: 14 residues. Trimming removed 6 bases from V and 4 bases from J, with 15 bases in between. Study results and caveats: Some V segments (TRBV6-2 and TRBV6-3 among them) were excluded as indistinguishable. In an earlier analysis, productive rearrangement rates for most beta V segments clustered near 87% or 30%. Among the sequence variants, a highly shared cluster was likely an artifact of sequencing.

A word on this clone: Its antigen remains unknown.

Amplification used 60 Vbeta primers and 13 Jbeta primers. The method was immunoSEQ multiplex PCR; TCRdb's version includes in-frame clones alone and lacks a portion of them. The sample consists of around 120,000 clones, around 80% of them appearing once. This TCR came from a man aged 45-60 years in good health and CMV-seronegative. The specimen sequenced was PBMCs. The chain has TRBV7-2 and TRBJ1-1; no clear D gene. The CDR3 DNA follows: TGTGCCAGCAGTTCAAACCCAGGAAGCACTGAAGCTTTCTTT. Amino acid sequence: CASSSNPGSTEAFF.